Listed here are 15 T cell receptor beta chains from one sample, sequenced in a study of blood T cell repertoires in COVID-19. Some clones are missing from TCRdb's copy, which holds only in-frame ones; the method was immunoSEQ multiplex PCR. The repertoire consists of under 200,000 clones, with around 86% occurring once and the leading ten covering approximately 0.5%. The sample consisted of peripheral blood. Every receptor here comes from a man in his 60s with COVID-19, enrolled during active disease.

The chain employs TRBV28 and TRBJ2-1, with D perhaps TRBD1 (5 bases). The germline CDR1 and CDR2 sequences are MDHEN and SYDVKM. V was cut by 10 bases and J by 3 bases, with 13 bases left in between. The CDR3 length is 13 residues. CDR3 residues: CATLDTNYNEQFF. The CDR3 coding sequence is TGTGCCACCTTGGACACGAACTACAATGAGCAGTTCTTC.

V usage is TRBV12-3 or TRBV12-4 and J usage is TRBJ1-1; D is unresolved. Trimming left V 3 bases short and J 3 bases short, with 5 bases between. CDR3 length: 12 residues. The CDR3 reads CASSFVYTEAFF. The CDR3 DNA reads as TGTGCCAGCAGTTTCGTCTACACTGAAGCTTTCTTT.

The chain has TRBV28 and TRBJ2-5, with D possibly TRBD2 on 5 matching bases. This CDR3 comprises 13 residues. Germline CDR1 is MDHEN and CDR2 is SYDVKM. V lost 1 base and J lost 5, with 8 bases in between. This chain's CDR3 is CASSLFVAETQYF. CDR3 nucleotides: TGTGCCAGCAGTTTATTCGTAGCGGAGACCCAGTACTTC.

This chain's CDR3 is CASSDREGYEQYF. DNA for the CDR3: TGTGCCAGCAGTGACAGGGAAGGCTACGAGCAGTACTTC. The chain employs TRBV19 and TRBJ2-7; 7 nucleotides align to TRBD1. The CDR3 extends over 13 amino acids. Germline CDR1 LNHDA, CDR2 SQIVND (reference sequence). Unmatched junction bases numbered 8, after V lost 9 bases and J lost 3 bases.

The chain couples TRBV5-1 to TRBJ2-3; perhaps TRBD2 as D (5 bases). The germline V gene encodes CDR1 SGHRS and CDR2 YFSETQ. Trimming removed 0 bases from V and 2 bases from J, with 16 bases in between. The CDR3 covers 17 residues. CDR3 in amino acids: CASSLALGGSPTDTQYF. The CDR3 DNA is TGCGCCAGCAGCTTGGCGTTGGGCGGGTCCCCCACAGATACGCAGTATTTT.

V usage is TRBV19 and J usage is TRBJ1-2, with unresolved D. Germline CDR1 is LNHDA and CDR2 is SQIVND (reference sequence). Trimming pared 6 bases from V and 4 bases from J, leaving 9 bases between. This CDR3 has 12 amino acids. The CDR3 bases are TGTGCCAGTAGAGCTGGGAGCTATGGCTACACCTTC. This translates into CASRAGSYGYTF.

This sequence joins TRBV14 and TRBJ1-5; D ambiguous. Germline CDR1 and CDR2: SGHDN and FVKESK. Between the trimmed V and J ends, which lost 4 bases and 3 bases, there was a span of 7 bases. The CDR3 sequence is 13 residues long. The CDR3 sequence is CASSPSNNQPQHF. CDR3 DNA sequence: TGTGCCAGCAGCCCTTCTAACAATCAGCCCCAGCATTTT.

This clone was detected only once. J is TRBJ1-3 and V is TRBV11-2; D is possibly TRBD1 (5 bases). CDR3 length equals 18 residues. Germline CDR1 reads SGHAT; CDR2 reads FQNNGV. V was cut by 5 bases and J by 0 bases, with 20 bases left in between. This CDR3 reads CASSTPEVGLRSGNTIYF. The CDR3, as DNA: TGTGCCAGCAGCACACCCGAGGTGGGACTCCGCTCTGGAAACACCATATATTTT.

This clone is a singleton in its sample. The chain has TRBV15 and TRBJ2-2; 8 bases align to TRBD2. The CDR3 is 16 amino acids. Germline CDR1 is LNHNV and CDR2 is YYDKDF (reference sequence). V lost 0 bases and J lost 5; bases outside the gene matches: 5. CDR3 sequence: CATSRDSGVQTGELFF. CDR3 in DNA: TGTGCCACCAGCAGAGATAGCGGGGTCCAAACCGGGGAGCTGTTTTTT.

This chain uses TRBV4-1 with TRBJ2-6; a possible D gene is TRBD1 (6 bases). Trimming took off 0 bases at V and 0 bases at J, with 15 bases between the two ends. CDR1 and CDR2 from the germline V gene are MGHRA and YSYEKL. The CDR3 consists of 19 residues. DNA of the CDR3: TGCGCCAGCAGCCAAGACTCCGACAGGCCTCCCTCTGGGGCCAACGTCCTGACTTTC. Amino acid sequence: CASSQDSDRPPSGANVLTF.

This rearrangement joins TRBV14 to TRBJ2-5; D gene unclear. The CDR3 sequence is 15 residues long. The V gene lost 0 bases and the J gene lost 6 bases, with 14 bases spanning the gap. Per the germline V gene, CDR1 is SGHDN and CDR2 is FVKESK. The DNA of the CDR3 is TGTGCCAGCAGCCAAGAAACCAGCGTGAGGAAGACCCAGTACTTC. Its translation: CASSQETSVRKTQYF. The full variable domain, its missing parts supplied by reference TRBV14 and TRBJ2-5, is EAGVTQFPSHSVIEKGQTVTLRCDPISGHDNLYWYRRVMGKEIKFLLHFVKESKQDESGMPNNRFLAERTGGTYSTLKVQPAELEDSGVYFCASSQETSVRKTQYFGPGTRLLVL.

V usage is TRBV30 and J usage is TRBJ1-2; 10 positions match TRBD1. The germline V gene encodes CDR1 GTSNPN and CDR2 SVGIG (reference sequence). This CDR3 spans 13 amino acids. Trimming cost V 2 bases and J 8 bases; bases outside gene matches: 5. The CDR3 nucleotides read TGTGCCTGGAGTTTCGGACAGGGGGTGGGCTACACCTTC. Its translation: CAWSFGQGVGYTF.

This clone appeared a few times. This chain joins TRBV5-1 and TRBJ1-1, with 8 bases matching TRBD1. Trimming at V came to 4 bases and at J to 6 bases, leaving 14 bases not matched to a gene. Looked up from germline, CDR1 is SGHRS and CDR2 is YFSETQ. The CDR3 spans 16 residues. The CDR3 here is CASSTGSQDRVPEAFF. CDR3 bases: TGCGCCAGCAGCACAGGCTCGCAGGACAGGGTTCCTGAAGCTTTCTTT.

The chain couples TRBV5-5 to TRBJ2-3, with D possibly matching TRBD1 (5 bases). This CDR3 contains 14 residues. CDR1 is SGHKS and CDR2 is YYEKEE in the germline V gene (reference sequence). V was clipped by 4 bases and J by 4 bases, with 13 bases between them. The CDR3 loop is CASSQDTLSDTQYF. In nucleotides, the CDR3 is TGTGCCAGCAGCCAGGACACCTTGTCAGATACGCAGTATTTT.

The V gene is TRBV5-5, the J gene TRBJ2-1, with D possibly matching TRBD2 (5 bases). The V gene's germline CDR1 is SGHKS and CDR2 YYEKEE (reference sequence). Trimming removed 3 bases from V and 9 bases from J, with 13 bases in between. This CDR3 comprises 13 residues. DNA of the CDR3: TGTGCCAGCAGCTCCGTCCCCGCGGGTGAGCAGTTCTTC. It is translated as CASSSVPAGEQFF.